Shown below are 27 T cell receptor beta chains from a single sample sequenced in a study of blood T cell repertoires in COVID-19. Sequenced by immunoSEQ multiplex PCR; TCRdb stores in-frame clones only, minus some. The table shows 200,000 to 300,000 clones, with around 87% occurring only once. The sample taken for sequencing was peripheral blood. These receptors were collected from an older woman with active or convalescent COVID-19.

The chain employs TRBV6-6 and TRBJ2-2; D perhaps matches TRBD2 (5 bases). Germline V gene sequence: CDR1 MNHNY, CDR2 SVGAGI (reference sequence). V was shortened by 3 bases and J by 8 bases, with 13 bases between the two germline ends. The CDR3 has 14 amino acids. CDR3 residues: CASSYEGLIGELFF. DNA for the CDR3: TGTGCCAGCAGTTATGAAGGACTGATTGGGGAGCTGTTTTTT.

The chain combines TRBV7-2 with TRBJ1-1, with 9 bases aligning to TRBD1. CDR1 and CDR2 (germline): SGHTA, FQGNSA. Trimming took 5 bases from V and 6 from J; bases not matched to a gene: 10. This CDR3 has 15 amino acids. CDR3 loop: CASSASGTGTSEAFF. Written as DNA, the CDR3 is TGTGCCAGCAGCGCATCCGGGACAGGGACATCTGAAGCTTTCTTT.

The genes are TRBV7-2 and TRBJ1-2; a possible D gene is TRBD1 (6 bases). The germline V and J ends were trimmed by 6 bases and 4 bases, with 12 bases remaining between them. CDR3 length: 13 amino acids. Germline-derived CDR1 and CDR2 are SGHTA and FQGNSA. DNA of the CDR3: TGTGCCAGCAGTCCGACAGGATCCTATGGCTACACCTTC. This codes for CASSPTGSYGYTF.

The CDR3 DNA sequence: TGTGCCAGCAGGCCTCGGGGGAACAATGAGCAGTTCTTC. It codes for CASRPRGNNEQFF. This rearrangement joins TRBV6-2 or TRBV6-3 to TRBJ2-1, with a possible D match to TRBD2 (6 bases). Trimming stripped 6 bases from V and 5 bases from J, with 11 bases between. Germline values: CDR1 MNHEY, CDR2 SVGEGT. This CDR3 is 13 amino acids long.

This chain links TRBV2 with TRBJ2-5, with unresolved D. Per the germline V gene, CDR1 is SNHLY and CDR2 is FYNNEI. This CDR3 is 13 amino acids long. Trimming left V 4 bases short and J 0 bases short, with 6 bases between. CDR3 in amino acids: CASSGPYQETQYF. In DNA, the CDR3 is TGTGCCAGCAGTGGGCCGTACCAAGAGACCCAGTACTTC.

The rearrangement joins TRBV3-1 (or the pseudogene TRBV3-2) to TRBJ2-4, with D possibly matching TRBD1 (6 bases). Trimming shortened V by 10 bases and J by 3 bases, and 19 bases separated the two germline ends. This CDR3 has 15 residues. CDR1 is LGHDT and CDR2 is YNNKEL in the germline V gene (reference sequence). The chain's CDR3 is CATEGGIGGKNIQYF. CDR3 coding DNA: TGTGCCACCGAAGGGGGAATTGGTGGCAAAAACATTCAGTACTTC.

V and J are TRBV6-6 and TRBJ2-1; 8 bases fit TRBD1. The V gene's germline CDR1 is MNHNY and CDR2 SVGAGI (reference sequence). The CDR3 is 16 amino acids. The junction had 9 bases not matched to a gene; V was cut back by 4 bases and J by 4 bases. CDR3 protein: CASSWELQGEYNEQFF. CDR3 coding DNA: TGTGCCAGCAGTTGGGAATTACAGGGGGAGTACAATGAGCAGTTCTTC.

J is TRBJ1-5 and V is TRBV12-3 or TRBV12-4, with no clear D. Trimming pared 5 bases from V and 8 bases from J, leaving 13 bases between. The CDR3 extends over 13 amino acids. As DNA, the CDR3 is TGTGCCAGCAGTCCCGGGGAGGGTGAGCCCCAGCATTTT. Translating it yields CASSPGEGEPQHF.

This chain joins TRBV2 and TRBJ1-2; possibly TRBD1 for D (6 bases). This CDR3 comprises 14 residues. The germline V gene has CDR1 SNHLY and CDR2 FYNNEI. Deletions cut 7 bases from V and 9 bases from J, with 21 bases between. CDR3 DNA sequence: TGTGCCAGCACTCGAGACTACAGGGAAAGAAGCTACACCTTC. Amino acids: CASTRDYRERSYTF.

Here the CDR3 DNA reads TGTGCCAGCAGCTTGTCCAGGGGGGAAGATACGCAGTATTTT. Its protein is CASSLSRGEDTQYF. The chain recombines TRBV5-4 with TRBJ2-3; possible D gene TRBD1, 7 bases. Germline V gene sequence: CDR1 SGHNT, CDR2 YYREEE (reference sequence). Deletions cut 1 base from V and 5 bases from J, with 11 bases between. The CDR3 totals 14 residues.

The chain links TRBV5-1 to TRBJ1-2; perhaps TRBD1 as D (6 bases). Germline V gene lookup returns CDR1 SGHRS and CDR2 YFSETQ. Trimming removed 3 bases from V and 3 bases from J, with 15 bases in between. The CDR3 length is 15 residues. CDR3 coding DNA: TGCGCCAGCAGCTGGACCGGACAGCCGGACTATGGCTACACCTTC. Translation: CASSWTGQPDYGYTF.

J is TRBJ2-1 and V is TRBV19; tentative D call: TRBD1 (5 bases). Trimming took 6 bases from V and 2 from J, leaving 11 bases between them. Germline assignment: CDR1 LNHDA and CDR2 SQIVND (reference sequence). This CDR3 comprises 14 residues. The CDR3 region has the DNA TGTGCCAGTAGAGGACAATTGGCCTACAATGAGCAGTTCTTC. Its translation is CASRGQLAYNEQFF.

This clone was counted only a few times. V is TRBV27 and J is TRBJ1-6; no definite D call. V lost 3 bases to trimming and J lost 7 bases, with 4 bases between them. The length of the CDR3 is 12 residues. Germline V lookup: CDR1 MNHEY, CDR2 SMNVEV (reference sequence). This CDR3 is CASSFLNSPLHF. For the CDR3, the DNA is TGTGCCAGCAGTTTCCTAAATTCACCCCTCCACTTT.

The rearrangement links TRBV25-1 to TRBJ2-1, with 7 bases matching TRBD2. Germline V gives CDR1 MGHDK, CDR2 SYGVNS. V gave up 9 bases and J gave up 2 bases; unmatched junction bases: 10. The CDR3 loop spans 15 amino acids. Here the CDR3 DNA reads TGTGCCAGTCAACGCGGGGGAAGGACCTACAATGAGCAGTTCTTC. Encoded protein: CASQRGGRTYNEQFF.

This chain links TRBV18 with TRBJ1-6, with D perhaps TRBD1 (6 bases). This CDR3 comprises 16 residues. The V and J ends lost 3 bases and 6 bases respectively, with 15 bases between them. Germline-derived CDR1 and CDR2 are KGHSH and LQKENI. CDR3 sequence: CASSPRVQGLNSPLHF. The CDR3 DNA reads as TGTGCCAGCTCACCTAGGGTTCAGGGGCTTAATTCACCCCTCCACTTT.

This chain links TRBV11-2 with TRBJ1-5; 8 nucleotides align to TRBD1. V shed 3 bases, J shed 6 bases, and the junction held 4 bases outside the gene matches. This CDR3 has 14 amino acids. CDR1 and CDR2 (germline): SGHAT, FQNNGV. This CDR3 is CASSLGTGFQPQHF. The DNA for the CDR3 is TGTGCCAGCAGCTTGGGGACAGGATTTCAGCCCCAGCATTTT. The whole variable domain, filled in from reference TRBV11-2 and TRBJ1-5, reads EAGVAQSPRYKIIEKRQSVAFWCNPISGHATLYWYQQILGQGPKLLIQFQNNGVVDDSQLPKDRFSAERLKGVDSTLKIQPAKLEDSAVYLCASSLGTGFQPQHFGDGTRLSIL.

CDR3 amino acids: CASSVGPAGKEKLFF. CDR3 in DNA: TGTGCCAGCAGCGTCGGACCTGCGGGGAAAGAAAAACTGTTTTTT. This chain links TRBV9 with TRBJ1-4; D is uncertain. CDR3 length equals 15 residues. Germline CDR1 is SGDLS and CDR2 is YYNGEE. Trimming pared 2 bases from V and 8 bases from J, leaving 16 bases between. The complete variable domain, with remaining parts taken from reference TRBV9 and TRBJ1-4, reads DSGVTQTPKHLITATGQRVTLRCSPRSGDLSVYWYQQSLDQGLQFLIQYYNGEERAKGNILERFSAQQFPDLHSELNLSSLELGDSALYFCASSVGPAGKEKLFFGSGTQLSVL.

The chain combines TRBV15 with TRBJ2-2, with D possibly being TRBD1 (6 bases). V was shortened by 4 bases and J by 2 bases, with 8 bases between the two germline ends. CDR3 length: 14 residues. Germline V gives CDR1 LNHNV, CDR2 YYDKDF (reference sequence). CDR3 sequence: CATSIGTNTGELFF. Here the CDR3 DNA reads TGTGCCACCAGCATTGGGACAAACACCGGGGAGCTGTTTTTT.

The sample holds a few counts of this clone. This chain connects TRBV3-1 (or the pseudogene TRBV3-2) to TRBJ1-3; D is uncertain. The V gene lost 2 bases and the J gene lost 4 bases, with 21 bases spanning the gap. This CDR3 has 18 amino acids. Germline V CDR1 and CDR2: LGHDT, YNNKEL (reference sequence). The CDR3 reads CASSQNLLGWGGGNTIYF. The CDR3 DNA follows: TGTGCCAGCAGCCAAAATTTACTTGGATGGGGAGGAGGAAACACCATATATTTT.

The V gene is TRBV3-1 (or the pseudogene TRBV3-2), the J gene TRBJ2-7; 8 bases are a match to TRBD1. V lost 1 base to trimming and J lost 3 bases; unmatched junction nucleotides: 2. The CDR3 spans 14 residues. The germline CDR1 and CDR2 sequences are LGHDT and YNNKEL (reference sequence). The CDR3 DNA reads as TGTGCCAGCAGCCAAGGACAGGGGCTCTACGAGCAGTACTTC. This gives the protein CASSQGQGLYEQYF.

The rearrangement links TRBV9 to TRBJ2-7; TRBD2 is a possible D gene (5 bases). V was trimmed by 4 bases and J by 1 base, leaving 15 bases between them. CDR3 size: 15 residues. Germline V gene lookup returns CDR1 SGDLS and CDR2 YYNGEE. CDR3 DNA sequence: TGTGCCAGCAGCCCTGGAGGAAGTGGATCCTACGAGCAGTACTTC. It codes for CASSPGGSGSYEQYF.

Here the CDR3 DNA reads TGTGCCAGCTCACCCACTAGCGGGGGGAGCTCCTACAATGAGCAGTTCTTC. Residues: CASSPTSGGSSYNEQFF. The rearrangement links TRBV18 to TRBJ2-1, with 12 nucleotides matching TRBD2. Germline values: CDR1 KGHSH, CDR2 LQKENI. The CDR3 loop spans 17 amino acids. V lost 3 bases and J lost 0; bases outside the gene matches: 3.

The chain uses TRBV6-5 and TRBJ2-7; D gene unclear. The CDR3 is 15 amino acids. Germline V lookup: CDR1 MNHEY, CDR2 SVGAGI. V was clipped by 0 bases and J by 6 bases, with 15 bases between them. This CDR3 is CASSYSGAAVGEQYF. In DNA form, the CDR3 reads TGTGCCAGCAGTTACTCAGGTGCGGCGGTCGGCGAGCAGTACTTC.

The chain uses TRBV10-1 and TRBJ2-7, with D uncertain. V was pared by 3 bases and J by 6 bases, with 12 bases between. This CDR3 region has 13 residues. Per germline, CDR1 WNHNN and CDR2 SYGVQD (reference sequence). CDR3 sequence reads: CASSEPGLGEQYF. The CDR3 DNA sequence: TGCGCCAGCAGTGAACCGGGTCTGGGCGAGCAGTACTTC.

This chain connects TRBV6-5 to TRBJ1-5; TRBD1 agrees at 7 bases. Germline CDR1 is MNHEY and CDR2 is SVGAGI. V trimming: 10 bases; J trimming: 4 bases; junction bases outside the gene matches: 10. This CDR3 comprises 14 residues. CDR3 residues: CATLGQANNQPQHF. The CDR3 coding sequence is TGTGCCACGCTTGGACAGGCAAATAATCAGCCCCAGCATTTT.

The genes are TRBV5-1 and TRBJ1-2; D not certain. The germline gives CDR1 SGHRS, CDR2 YFSETQ. V lost 7 bases and J lost 7, with 20 bases in between. This CDR3 contains 14 residues. The CDR3 region is CASAEGVLSSGYTF. The CDR3 DNA follows: TGCGCCAGCGCGGAAGGAGTATTATCGAGTGGCTACACCTTC.

This rearrangement joins TRBV2 to TRBJ1-6, with D maybe TRBD1 (5 bases). This CDR3 contains 13 residues. Looked up from germline, CDR1 is SNHLY and CDR2 is FYNNEI. V lost 3 bases, J lost 8 bases, and 8 bases lay in between. The CDR3 spells CASSEGGYSPLHF. In DNA, the CDR3 is TGTGCCAGCAGTGAGGGGGGTTATTCACCCCTCCACTTT.